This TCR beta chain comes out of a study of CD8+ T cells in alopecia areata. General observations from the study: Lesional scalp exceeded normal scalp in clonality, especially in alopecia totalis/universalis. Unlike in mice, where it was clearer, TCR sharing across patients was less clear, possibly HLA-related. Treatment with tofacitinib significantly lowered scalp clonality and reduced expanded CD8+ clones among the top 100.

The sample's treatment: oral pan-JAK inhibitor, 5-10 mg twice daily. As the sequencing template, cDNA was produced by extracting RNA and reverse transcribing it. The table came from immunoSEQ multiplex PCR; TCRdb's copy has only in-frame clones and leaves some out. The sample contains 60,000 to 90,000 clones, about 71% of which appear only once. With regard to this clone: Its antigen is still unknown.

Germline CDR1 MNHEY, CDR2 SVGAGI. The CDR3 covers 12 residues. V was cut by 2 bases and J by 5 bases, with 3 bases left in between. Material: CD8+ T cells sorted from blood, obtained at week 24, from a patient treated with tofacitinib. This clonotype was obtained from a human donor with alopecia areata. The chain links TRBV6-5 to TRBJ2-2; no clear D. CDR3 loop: CASSYQTGELFF. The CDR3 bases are TGTGCCAGCAGTTACCAGACCGGGGAGCTGTTTTTT.